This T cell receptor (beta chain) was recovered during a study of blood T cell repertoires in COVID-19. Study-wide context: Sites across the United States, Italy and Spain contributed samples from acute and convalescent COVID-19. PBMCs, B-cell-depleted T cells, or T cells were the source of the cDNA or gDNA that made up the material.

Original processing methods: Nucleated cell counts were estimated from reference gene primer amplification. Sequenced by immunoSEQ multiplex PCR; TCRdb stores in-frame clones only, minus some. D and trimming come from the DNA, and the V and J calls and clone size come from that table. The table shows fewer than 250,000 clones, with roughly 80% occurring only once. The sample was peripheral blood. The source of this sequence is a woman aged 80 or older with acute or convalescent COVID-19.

The DNA for the CDR3 is TGTGCCAGCAGTTTCGACAGAAGTAATTCACCCCTCCACTTT. This translates into CASSFDRSNSPLHF. V and J are TRBV27 and TRBJ1-6; TRBD1 is a possible D gene (5 bases). V dropped 3 bases and J dropped 6 bases, with 9 bases sitting between them. CDR1 MNHEY and CDR2 SMNVEV come from the germline V gene (reference sequence). This CDR3 region has 14 residues.